The subject of this entry is one T cell receptor beta chain. Its target is not known. The conserved final phenylalanine or tryptophan is absent from the CDR3, which likely points to a read error. The CDR3 loop spans 15 amino acids. The germline CDR1 and CDR2 sequences are DFQATT and SNEGSKA (reference sequence). The V gene lost 6 bases and the J gene lost 2 bases, with 19 bases spanning the gap. Patients were all untreated before their thyroid surgery. The sample belongs to a study of metastatic and nonmetastatic thyroid tumors. Broader study findings: Reports indicated that malignant thyroid tumors showed significantly higher TCR beta diversity than benign nodules did, in blood and tumor.

Per the original methods: The distant-metastasis classifier for papillary thyroid cancer was built from CDR3 differences across clinicopathological groups. TCRdb re-called the PCR reads with MiXCR. The authors' filters were not applied to this entry. The sample comprises 50,000 to 65,000 clones, 4% to 5% of which are singletons, and 20% to 25% rests with the top ten. The sequenced material came from blood. This sequence originates from a female donor with papillary thyroid cancer or a benign thyroid nodule (not recorded which). Some clones in this sample may be carry-over from other donors' samples. This rearrangement joins TRBV20-1 to TRBJ2-5; tentative D call: TRBD2 (6 bases). In nucleotides, the CDR3 is TGCAGTGCGAGGCATTGGACTATCGTTCAAGAGACCCAGTACATC. It codes for CSARHWTIVQETQYI.